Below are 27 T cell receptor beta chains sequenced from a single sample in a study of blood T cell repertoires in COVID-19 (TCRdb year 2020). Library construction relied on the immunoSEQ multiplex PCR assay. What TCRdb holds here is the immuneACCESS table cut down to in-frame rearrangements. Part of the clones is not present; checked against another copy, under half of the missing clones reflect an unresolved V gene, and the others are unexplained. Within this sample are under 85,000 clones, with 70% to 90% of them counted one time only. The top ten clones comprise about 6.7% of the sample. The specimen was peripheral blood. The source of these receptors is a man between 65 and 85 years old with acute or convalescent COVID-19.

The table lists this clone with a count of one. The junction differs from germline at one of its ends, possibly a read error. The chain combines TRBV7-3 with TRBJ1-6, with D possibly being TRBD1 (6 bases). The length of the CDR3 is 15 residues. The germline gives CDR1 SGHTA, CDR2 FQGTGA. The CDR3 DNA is TGTGCCAGCAGCGTAACAGGGAGTACGGATTCACCCCTCCACTTT. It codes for CASSVTGSTDSPLHF.

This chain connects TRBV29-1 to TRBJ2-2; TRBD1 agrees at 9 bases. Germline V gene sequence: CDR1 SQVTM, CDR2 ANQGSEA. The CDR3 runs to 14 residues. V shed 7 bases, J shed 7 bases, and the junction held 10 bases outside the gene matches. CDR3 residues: CSAEGQGHFGELFF. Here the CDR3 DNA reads TGCAGCGCCGAAGGACAGGGGCATTTCGGGGAGCTGTTTTTT.

The DNA of the CDR3 is TGTGCCAGCAGCCCCCTCCGGGACAGGTCCTACGAGCAGTACTTC. Its translation is CASSPLRDRSYEQYF. This chain joins TRBV6-2 or TRBV6-3 and TRBJ2-7; 8 nucleotides align to TRBD1. The V segment lost 6 bases and the J segment 1 base; nucleotides outside the gene matches: 8. The germline CDR1 and CDR2 sequences are MNHEY and SVGEGT. The CDR3 is made up of 15 amino acids.

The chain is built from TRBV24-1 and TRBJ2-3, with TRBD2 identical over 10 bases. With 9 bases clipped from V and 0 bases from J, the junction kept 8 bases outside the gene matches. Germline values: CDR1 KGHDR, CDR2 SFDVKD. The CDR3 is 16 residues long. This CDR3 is CATRAGGRTSTDTQYF. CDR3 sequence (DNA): TGTGCCACCCGAGCGGGGGGGAGAACTAGCACAGATACGCAGTATTTT.

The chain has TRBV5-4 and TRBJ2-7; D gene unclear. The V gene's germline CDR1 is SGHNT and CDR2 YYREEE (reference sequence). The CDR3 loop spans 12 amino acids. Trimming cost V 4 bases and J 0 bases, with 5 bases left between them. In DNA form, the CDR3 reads TGTGCCAGCAGCGAGAACTCCTACGAGCAGTACTTC. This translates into CASSENSYEQYF. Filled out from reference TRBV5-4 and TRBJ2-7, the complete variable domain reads ETGVTQSPTHLIKTRGQQVTLRCSSQSGHNTVSWYQQALGQGPQFIFQYYREEENGRGNFPPRFSGLQFPNYSSELNVNALELDDSALYLCASSENSYEQYFGPGTRLTVT.

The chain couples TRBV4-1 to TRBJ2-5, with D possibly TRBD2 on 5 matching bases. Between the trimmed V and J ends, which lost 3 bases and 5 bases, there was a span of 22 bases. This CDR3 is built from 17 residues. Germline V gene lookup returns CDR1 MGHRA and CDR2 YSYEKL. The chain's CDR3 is CASSHAIGRARGETQYF. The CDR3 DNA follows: TGCGCCAGCAGCCATGCTATTGGAAGGGCCCGAGGGGAGACCCAGTACTTC.

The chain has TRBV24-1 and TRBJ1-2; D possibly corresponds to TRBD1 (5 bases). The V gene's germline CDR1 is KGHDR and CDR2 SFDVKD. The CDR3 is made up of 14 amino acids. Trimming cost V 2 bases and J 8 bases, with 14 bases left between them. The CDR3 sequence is CATSDSPQDKGYTF. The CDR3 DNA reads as TGTGCCACCAGTGATTCCCCACAGGATAAGGGCTACACCTTC.

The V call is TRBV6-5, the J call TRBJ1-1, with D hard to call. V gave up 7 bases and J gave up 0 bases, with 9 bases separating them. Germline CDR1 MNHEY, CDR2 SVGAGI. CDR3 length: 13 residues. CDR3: CASKAGMNTEAFF. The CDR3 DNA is TGTGCCAGCAAGGCGGGGATGAACACTGAAGCTTTCTTT.

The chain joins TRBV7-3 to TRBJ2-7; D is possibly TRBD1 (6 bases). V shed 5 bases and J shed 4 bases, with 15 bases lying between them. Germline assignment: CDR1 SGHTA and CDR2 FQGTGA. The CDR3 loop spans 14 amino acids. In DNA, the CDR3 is TGTGCCAGCAGCCCAACCACAGGGAGTTACGAGCAGTACTTC. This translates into CASSPTTGSYEQYF.

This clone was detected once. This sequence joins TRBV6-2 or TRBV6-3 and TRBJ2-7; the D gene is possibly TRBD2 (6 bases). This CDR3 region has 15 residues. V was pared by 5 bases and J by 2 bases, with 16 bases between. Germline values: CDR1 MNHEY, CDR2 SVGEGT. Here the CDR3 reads CASSPLWGVTYEQYF. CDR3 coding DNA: TGTGCCAGCAGTCCACTATGGGGGGTAACCTACGAGCAGTACTTC.

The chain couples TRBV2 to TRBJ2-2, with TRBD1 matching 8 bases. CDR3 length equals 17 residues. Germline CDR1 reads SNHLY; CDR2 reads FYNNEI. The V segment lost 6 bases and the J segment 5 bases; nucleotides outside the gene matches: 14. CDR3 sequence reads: CASSTTGAGLGTGELFF. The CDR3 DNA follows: TGTGCCAGCAGCACGACAGGGGCGGGATTAGGTACCGGGGAGCTGTTTTTT.

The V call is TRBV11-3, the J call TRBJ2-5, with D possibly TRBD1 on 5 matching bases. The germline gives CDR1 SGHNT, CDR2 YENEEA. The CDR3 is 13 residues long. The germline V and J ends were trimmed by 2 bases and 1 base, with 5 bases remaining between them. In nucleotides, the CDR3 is TGTGCCAGCAGCTTACAGGGCCAAGAGACCCAGTACTTC. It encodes CASSLQGQETQYF.

CDR3 nucleotides: TGTGCCAGCATATTCGGGGACTCAGGGCATGAGCAGTACTTC. Protein product: CASIFGDSGHEQYF. This rearrangement joins TRBV6-5 to TRBJ2-7; D possibly corresponds to TRBD2 (6 bases). Germline loops: CDR1 MNHEY, CDR2 SVGAGI. The CDR3 has 14 amino acids. Trimming took off 7 bases at V and 7 bases at J, with 20 bases between the two ends.

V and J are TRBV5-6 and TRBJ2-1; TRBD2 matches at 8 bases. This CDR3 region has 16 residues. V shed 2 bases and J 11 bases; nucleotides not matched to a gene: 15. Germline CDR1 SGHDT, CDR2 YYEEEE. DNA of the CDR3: TGTGCCAGCAGCTTTTACATTGGGGTAGCGGGGCCGAAGCAGTTCTTC. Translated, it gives CASSFYIGVAGPKQFF.

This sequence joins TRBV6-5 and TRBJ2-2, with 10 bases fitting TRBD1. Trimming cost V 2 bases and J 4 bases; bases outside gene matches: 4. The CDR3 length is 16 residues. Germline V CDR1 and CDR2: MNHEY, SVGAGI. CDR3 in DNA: TGTGCCAGCAGTTACACGACAGGGGGCGGCACCGGGGAGCTGTTTTTT. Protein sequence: CASSYTTGGGTGELFF.

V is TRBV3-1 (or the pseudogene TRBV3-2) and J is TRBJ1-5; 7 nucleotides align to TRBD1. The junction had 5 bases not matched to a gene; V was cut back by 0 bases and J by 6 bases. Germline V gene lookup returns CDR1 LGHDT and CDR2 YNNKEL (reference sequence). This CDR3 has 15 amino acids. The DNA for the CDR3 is TGTGCCAGCAGCCAAGAGGGGTCAGGGGGTCAGCCCCAGCATTTT. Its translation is CASSQEGSGGQPQHF.

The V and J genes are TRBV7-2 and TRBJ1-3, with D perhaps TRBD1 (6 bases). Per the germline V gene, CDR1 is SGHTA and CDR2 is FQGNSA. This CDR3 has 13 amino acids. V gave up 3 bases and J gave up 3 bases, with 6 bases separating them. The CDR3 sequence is CASSLDSGNTIYF. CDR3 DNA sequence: TGTGCCAGCAGCTTGGACAGTGGAAACACCATATATTTT.

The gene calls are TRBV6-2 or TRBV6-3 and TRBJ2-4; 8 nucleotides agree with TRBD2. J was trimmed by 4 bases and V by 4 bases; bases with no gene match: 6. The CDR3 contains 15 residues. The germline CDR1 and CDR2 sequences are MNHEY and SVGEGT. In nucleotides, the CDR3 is TGTGCCAGCAGTTCCCCCGGGACTAGAAAAAACATTCAGTACTTC. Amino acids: CASSSPGTRKNIQYF.

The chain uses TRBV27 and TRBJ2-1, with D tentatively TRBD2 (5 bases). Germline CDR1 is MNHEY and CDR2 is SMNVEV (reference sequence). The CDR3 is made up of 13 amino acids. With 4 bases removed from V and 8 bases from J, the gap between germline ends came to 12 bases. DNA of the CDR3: TGTGCCAGCAGTTGGCTCACGGGGTATGAGCAGTTCTTC. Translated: CASSWLTGYEQFF.

DNA of the CDR3: TGTGCCAGCAGCTTAGTACAGGGGGCTATTGAAAAACTGTTTTTT. Its translation: CASSLVQGAIEKLFF. The V gene is TRBV7-9, the J gene TRBJ1-4, with 9 bases fitting TRBD1. The CDR3 runs 15 residues. CDR1 is SEHNR and CDR2 is FQNEAQ in the germline V gene (reference sequence). Unmatched junction bases numbered 4, after V lost 1 base and J lost 7 bases.

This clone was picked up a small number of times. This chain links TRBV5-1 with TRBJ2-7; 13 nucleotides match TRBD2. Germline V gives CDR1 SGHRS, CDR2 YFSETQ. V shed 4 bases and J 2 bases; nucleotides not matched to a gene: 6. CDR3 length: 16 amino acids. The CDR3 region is CASSPAGTSGTYEQYF. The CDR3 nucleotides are TGCGCCAGCAGCCCGGCCGGGACTAGCGGGACCTACGAGCAGTACTTC.

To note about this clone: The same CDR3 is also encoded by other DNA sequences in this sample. The CDR3 DNA follows: TGCGCCAGCAGCTTGGGCGGGGGAAACACTGAAGCTTTCTTT. Translation: CASSLGGGNTEAFF. J is TRBJ1-1 and V is TRBV5-1; TRBD1 is a possible D gene (5 bases). Germline V CDR1 and CDR2: SGHRS, YFSETQ. Trimming pared 0 bases from V and 2 bases from J, leaving 8 bases between. This CDR3 is 14 amino acids long.

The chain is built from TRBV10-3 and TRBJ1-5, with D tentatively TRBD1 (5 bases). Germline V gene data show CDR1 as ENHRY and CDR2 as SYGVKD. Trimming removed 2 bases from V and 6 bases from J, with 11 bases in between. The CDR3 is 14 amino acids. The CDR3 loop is CAISERTGGQPQHF. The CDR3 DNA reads TGTGCCATCAGTGAGCGTACCGGGGGTCAGCCCCAGCATTTT.

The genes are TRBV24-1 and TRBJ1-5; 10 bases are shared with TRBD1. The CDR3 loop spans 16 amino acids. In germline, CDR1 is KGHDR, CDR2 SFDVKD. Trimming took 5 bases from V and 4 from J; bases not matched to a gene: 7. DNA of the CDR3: TGTGCCACCAGTGCTCGGGACAGGGGAGCAAATCAGCCCCAGCATTTT. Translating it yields CATSARDRGANQPQHF.

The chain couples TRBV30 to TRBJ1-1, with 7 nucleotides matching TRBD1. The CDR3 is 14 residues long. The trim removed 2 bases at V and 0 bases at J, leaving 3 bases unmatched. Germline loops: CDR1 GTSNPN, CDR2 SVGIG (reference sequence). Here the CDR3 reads CAWSLDRVNTEAFF. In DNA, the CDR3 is TGTGCCTGGAGTCTCGACAGGGTGAACACTGAAGCTTTCTTT.

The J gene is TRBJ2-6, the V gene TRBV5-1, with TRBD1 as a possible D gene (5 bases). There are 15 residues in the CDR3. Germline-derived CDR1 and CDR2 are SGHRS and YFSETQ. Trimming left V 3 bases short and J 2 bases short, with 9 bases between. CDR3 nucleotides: TGCGCCAGCAGCTCCCGACAGCCTGGGGCCAACGTCCTGACTTTC. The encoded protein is CASSSRQPGANVLTF.

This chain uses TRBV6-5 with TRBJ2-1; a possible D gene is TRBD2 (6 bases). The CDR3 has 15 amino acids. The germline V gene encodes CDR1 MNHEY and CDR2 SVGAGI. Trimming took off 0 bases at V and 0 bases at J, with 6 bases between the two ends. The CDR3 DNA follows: TGTGCCAGCAGTTACTCGGGGGGCTCCTACAATGAGCAGTTCTTC. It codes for CASSYSGGSYNEQFF.